This section outlines one T cell receptor (beta chain) sequence together with its context. Germline V gene sequence: CDR1 WNHNN, CDR2 SYGVQD (reference sequence). The CDR3 length is 16 residues. Trimming at V came to 3 bases and at J to 3 bases, leaving 6 bases not matched to a gene. The data were obtained in a study of blood T cell repertoires in COVID-19. Authors' analysis steps: Estimation of nucleated cell counts was performed using reference gene primer amplification. Profiling relied on immunoSEQ multiplex PCR, and the TCRdb table lists in-frame clones only, not all of them. V, J and clone size reflect that table, while D and trimming were determined from the DNA. The data contain approximately 530,000 clones, approximately 88% of them singletons.

The chain has TRBV10-1 and TRBJ2-3; 10 bases match TRBD2. The sequencing input was peripheral blood. This TCR was sampled from a woman aged 45-59 years with COVID-19, enrolled during active disease. Written as DNA, the CDR3 is TGCGCCAGCAGTGAAACCAGGACTAGCGGTACAGATACGCAGTATTTT. The encoded protein is CASSETRTSGTDTQYF.